This T cell receptor (beta chain) appears in the sequencing data of a study of T cell changes during pregnancy in multiple sclerosis. Produced via immunoSEQ multiplex PCR; TCRdb's table is partial and in-frame only. The table records fewer than 55,000 clones, about nine tenths of them present only once. Trimming took 3 bases from V and 4 from J, leaving 9 bases between them. CDR1 is ENHRY and CDR2 is SYGVKD in the germline V gene. There are 13 residues in the CDR3. V is TRBV10-3 and J is TRBJ1-1; D ambiguous. The receptor's source is a female donor with multiple sclerosis, enrolled in a pregnancy study. Sequences were derived from CD4+ T cells from peripheral blood mononuclear cells, sampled in the third trimester of pregnancy. CDR3 coding DNA: TGTGCCATCAGTGATCGAGGGAGCACTGAAGCTTTCTTT. Translating it yields CAISDRGSTEAFF.